This is a list of T cell receptor beta chains from one sample in a study of shared clonotypes between healthy human individuals. Sequencing was performed with immunoSEQ multiplex PCR; in TCRdb, only in-frame clones are kept and a portion is missing. The table has about 990,000 clones, 75% to 80% seen once; the top ten hold roughly 0.55%. The sequenced material came from memory CD4+ T cells from PBMCs. The receptors were gathered from a man aged 18 to 29 in good health. Some clones in this sample may be carry-over from other donors' samples. CDR3s include the opening cysteine and the closing phenylalanine or tryptophan. A D gene is named only where the DNA matches it firmly.

TRBV9	TRBJ2-5	.	CASSAGLPGETQYF
TRBV4-2	TRBJ1-1	.	CASSQDRWDTEAFF
TRBV6-1	TRBJ1-5	.	CASSGRFAGSNQPQHF
TRBV29-1	TRBJ2-7	TRBD2	CSVGSGTSGSYEQYF
TRBV28	TRBJ2-5	.	CASSFPSTIPTETQYF
TRBV7-3	TRBJ1-1	.	CASSRGSNTEAFF
TRBV5-1	TRBJ2-3	TRBD2	CASSYTPERGQYF
TRBV6-1	TRBJ2-7	.	CASSEGAGREYF
TRBV5-6	TRBJ1-2	TRBD1	CASSLGQGGYGYTF
TRBV18	TRBJ2-5	TRBD1	CASSPGTGEETQYF
TRBV6-6	TRBJ2-5	TRBD1	CASSWDREWETQYF
TRBV19	TRBJ1-1	.	CASSIGGDTGTEAFF
TRBV5-1	TRBJ1-3	TRBD1	CASSRQGSGNTIYF
TRBV6-7	TRBJ1-5	TRBD1	CASPRDRISNQPQHF
TRBV7-2	TRBJ1-1	.	CASSLIRGEAFF
TRBV28	TRBJ1-2	.	CASIRGNNYGYTF
TRBV29-1	TRBJ2-3	TRBD2	CSVGLAANTDTQYF
TRBV7-8	TRBJ1-2	TRBD1	CASSLAGGRYTF
TRBV6-1	TRBJ2-7	.	CASSAGRGVYEQYF
TRBV18	TRBJ2-3	TRBD2	CASSPPGTSASTDTQYF
TRBV29-1	TRBJ2-7	TRBD1	CSVGTGGHEQYF
TRBV5-1	TRBJ2-6	.	CASSLASHSGANVLTF
TRBV6-5	TRBJ2-5	.	CASSYSMPLLQETQYF
TRBV28	TRBJ2-2	TRBD1	CASGPGGRDTGELFF
TRBV2	TRBJ2-3	TRBD1	CASRTGGASDTQYF
TRBV18	TRBJ1-5	.	CASSQTKQGSNQPQHF
TRBV6-5	TRBJ1-4	.	CASSLGGSNEKLFF
TRBV6-6	TRBJ2-1	.	CATGSFNEQFF